This TCR beta chain was sequenced in a study of PD-1 blockade in classical Hodgkin lymphoma. The repertoire was sequenced with immunoSEQ multiplex PCR; TCRdb's copy has only in-frame clones and lacks some. In the table there are fewer than 100,000 clones, 85% to 95% of which are singletons. The study's findings and limits: Why repertoires differed is undefined; disease activity or prior therapy possibly contributed. Unlike CD8+ TCR diversity, which did not rise significantly by C4D1, CD4+ TCR diversity did.

A remark on this clone: Its target is not known.

Regarding time point: cycle 4 day 1 (C4D1), after five to seven weeks of nivolumab. Each of the patients experienced relapse following autologous stem cell transplantation, and their brentuximab vedotin exposure differed. Relapsed/refractory classical Hodgkin lymphoma patients had complete, partial or progressive responses. The CDR3 contains 14 residues. Germline values: CDR1 SNHLY, CDR2 FYNNEI. V lost 7 bases and J lost 5; bases outside the gene matches: 8. V is TRBV2 and J is TRBJ2-7; 10 nucleotides align to TRBD2. Source: peripheral blood mononuclear cells (PBMCs), taken before the fourth cycle of nivolumab. This receptor was identified in a human donor with classical Hodgkin lymphoma. The CDR3 is CASTVLAGVNEQYF. The CDR3, as DNA: TGTGCCAGCACTGTTCTAGCGGGAGTGAACGAGCAGTACTTC.